The clone carrying this TCR beta chain was observed a single time. These data are taken from a study of technical replicates of blood from a handful of donors. Data came from immunoSEQ multiplex PCR; TCRdb stores just in-frame clones and leaves some out. The data contain tens of thousands of clones, 85% to 95% of them singletons. The trim removed 6 bases at V and 8 bases at J, leaving 14 bases unmatched. The CDR3 is 17 residues long. Germline loops: CDR1 LNHDA, CDR2 SQIVND (reference sequence). The V call is TRBV19, the J call TRBJ2-1; 12 bases align to TRBD1. The TCR comes from a human donor in good health. Sequenced sample: T cells isolated from PBMCs. Written as DNA, the CDR3 is TGTGCCAGTAGGGGAAACCTGGGACAGGGGGCAAGGGATGAGCAGTTCTTC. It yields the protein CASRGNLGQGARDEQFF.